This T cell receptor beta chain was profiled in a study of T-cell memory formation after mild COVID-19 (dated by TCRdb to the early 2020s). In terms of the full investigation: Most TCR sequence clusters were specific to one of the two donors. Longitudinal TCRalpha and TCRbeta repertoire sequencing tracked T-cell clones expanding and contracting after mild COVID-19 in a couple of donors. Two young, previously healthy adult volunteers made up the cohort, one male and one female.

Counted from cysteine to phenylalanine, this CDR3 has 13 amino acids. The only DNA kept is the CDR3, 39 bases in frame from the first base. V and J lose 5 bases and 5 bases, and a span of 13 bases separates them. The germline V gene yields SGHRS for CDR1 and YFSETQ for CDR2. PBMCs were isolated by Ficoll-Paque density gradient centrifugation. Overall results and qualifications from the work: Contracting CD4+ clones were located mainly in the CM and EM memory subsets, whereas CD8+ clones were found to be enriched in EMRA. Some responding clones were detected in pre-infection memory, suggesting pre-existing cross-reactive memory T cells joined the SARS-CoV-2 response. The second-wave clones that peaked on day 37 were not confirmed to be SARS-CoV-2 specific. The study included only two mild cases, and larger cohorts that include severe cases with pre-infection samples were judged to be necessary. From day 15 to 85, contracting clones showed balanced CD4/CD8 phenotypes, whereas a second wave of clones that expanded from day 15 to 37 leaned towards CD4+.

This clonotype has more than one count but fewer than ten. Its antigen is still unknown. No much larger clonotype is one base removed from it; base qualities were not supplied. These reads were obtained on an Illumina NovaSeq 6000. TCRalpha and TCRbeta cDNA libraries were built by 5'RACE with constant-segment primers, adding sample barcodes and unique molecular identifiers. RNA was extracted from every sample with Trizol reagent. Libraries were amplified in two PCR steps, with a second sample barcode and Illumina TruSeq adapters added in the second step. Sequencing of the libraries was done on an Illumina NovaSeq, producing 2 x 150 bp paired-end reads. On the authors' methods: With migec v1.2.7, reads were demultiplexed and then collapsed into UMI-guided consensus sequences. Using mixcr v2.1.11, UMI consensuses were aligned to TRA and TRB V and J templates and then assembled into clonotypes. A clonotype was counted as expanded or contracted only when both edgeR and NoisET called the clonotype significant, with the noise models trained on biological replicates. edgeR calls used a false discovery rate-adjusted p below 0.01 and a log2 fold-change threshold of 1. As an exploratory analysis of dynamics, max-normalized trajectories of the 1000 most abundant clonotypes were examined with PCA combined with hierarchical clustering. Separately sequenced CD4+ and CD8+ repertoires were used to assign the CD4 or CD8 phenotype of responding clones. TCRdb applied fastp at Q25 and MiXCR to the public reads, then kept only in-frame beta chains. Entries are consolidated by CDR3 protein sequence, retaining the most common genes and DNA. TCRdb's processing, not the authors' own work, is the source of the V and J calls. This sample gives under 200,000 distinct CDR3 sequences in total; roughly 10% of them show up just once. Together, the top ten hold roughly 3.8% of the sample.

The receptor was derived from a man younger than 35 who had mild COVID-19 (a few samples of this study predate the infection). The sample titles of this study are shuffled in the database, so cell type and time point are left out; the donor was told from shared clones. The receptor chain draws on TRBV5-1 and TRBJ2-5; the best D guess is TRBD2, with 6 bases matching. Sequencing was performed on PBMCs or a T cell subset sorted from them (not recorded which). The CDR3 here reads CASREGFQETQYF. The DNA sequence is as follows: TGCGCCAGCAGGGAGGGGTTCCAGGAGACCCAGTACTTC.